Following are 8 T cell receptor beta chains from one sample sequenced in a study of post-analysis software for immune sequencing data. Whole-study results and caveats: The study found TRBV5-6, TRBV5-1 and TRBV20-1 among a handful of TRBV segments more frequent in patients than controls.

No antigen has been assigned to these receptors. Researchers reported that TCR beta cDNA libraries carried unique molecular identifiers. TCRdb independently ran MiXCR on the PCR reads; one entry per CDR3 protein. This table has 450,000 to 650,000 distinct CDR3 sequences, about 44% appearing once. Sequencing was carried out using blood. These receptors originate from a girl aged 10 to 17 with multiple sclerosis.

DNA for the CDR3: TGCAGTGCTGATAACGGACTAGCGGGGGGTTTAGATACGCAGTATTTT. Protein: CSADNGLAGGLDTQYF. This chain uses TRBV20-1 with TRBJ2-3, with 14 bases identical to TRBD2. The ends lost 5 bases at V and 5 bases at J; junction bases unmatched: 9. The CDR3 contains 16 residues. Per the germline V gene, CDR1 is DFQATT and CDR2 is SNEGSKA (reference sequence).

CDR3 nucleotide sequence: TGTGCCAGCAGCCAGGACAGGGGTCTACTTCCACGCGCCTACGAGCAGTACTTC. This gives the protein CASSQDRGLLPRAYEQYF. V gene TRBV3-1 combines with J gene TRBJ2-7, with 9 bases that match TRBD1. Looked up from germline, CDR1 is LGHDT and CDR2 is YNNKEL (reference sequence). The CDR3 is 18 residues long. After removal of 3 bases from V and 2 bases from J, the junction contained 14 bases not matched to a gene.

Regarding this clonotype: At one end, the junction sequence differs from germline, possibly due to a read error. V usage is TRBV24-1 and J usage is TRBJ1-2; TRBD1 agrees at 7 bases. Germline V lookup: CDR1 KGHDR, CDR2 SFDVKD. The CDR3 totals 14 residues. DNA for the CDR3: TGTGCCACCAGGCGCGGGCAGGGGGTCTATGGCCACACCTTC. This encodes CATRRGQGVYGHTF.

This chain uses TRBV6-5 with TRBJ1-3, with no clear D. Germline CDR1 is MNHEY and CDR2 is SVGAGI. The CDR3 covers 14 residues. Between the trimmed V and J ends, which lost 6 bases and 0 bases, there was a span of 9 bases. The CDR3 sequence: CASSPRNSGNTIYF. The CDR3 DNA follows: TGTGCCAGCAGCCCCCGGAACTCTGGAAACACCATATATTTT.

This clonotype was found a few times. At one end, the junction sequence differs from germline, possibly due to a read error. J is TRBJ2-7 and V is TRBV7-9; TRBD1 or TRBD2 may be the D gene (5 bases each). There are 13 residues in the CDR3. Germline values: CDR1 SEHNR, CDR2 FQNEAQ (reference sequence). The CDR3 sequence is CASSHGTAYERYF. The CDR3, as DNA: TGTGCCAGCAGCCATGGGACGGCCTACGAGCGGTACTTC.

The DNA of the CDR3 is TGTGCCAGCAGTTTAAGAATAATGGGACTAGCGGGAGCCGATGAGCAGTTCTTC. It specifies CASSLRIMGLAGADEQFF. The chain couples TRBV12-3 or TRBV12-4 to TRBJ2-1; 14 bases line up with TRBD2. This CDR3 is 18 amino acids long. The V segment lost 2 bases and the J segment 8 bases; nucleotides outside the gene matches: 11.

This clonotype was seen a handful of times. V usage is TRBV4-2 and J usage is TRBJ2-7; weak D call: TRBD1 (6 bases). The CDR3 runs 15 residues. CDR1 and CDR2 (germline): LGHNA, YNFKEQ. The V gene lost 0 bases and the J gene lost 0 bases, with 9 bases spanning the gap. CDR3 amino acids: CASSQEGQGSYEQYF. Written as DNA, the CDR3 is TGTGCCAGCAGCCAAGAGGGACAAGGCTCCTACGAGCAGTACTTC.

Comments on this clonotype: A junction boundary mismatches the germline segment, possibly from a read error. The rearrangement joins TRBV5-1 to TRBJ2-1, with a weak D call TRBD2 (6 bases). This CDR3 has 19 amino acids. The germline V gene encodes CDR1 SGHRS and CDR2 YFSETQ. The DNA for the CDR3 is TGCGCCAGCAGCAAGAGATTGGCTGGGAGCGGGCCTCTCTACAATGAGCCGTTCTTC. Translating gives CASSKRLAGSGPLYNEPFF.